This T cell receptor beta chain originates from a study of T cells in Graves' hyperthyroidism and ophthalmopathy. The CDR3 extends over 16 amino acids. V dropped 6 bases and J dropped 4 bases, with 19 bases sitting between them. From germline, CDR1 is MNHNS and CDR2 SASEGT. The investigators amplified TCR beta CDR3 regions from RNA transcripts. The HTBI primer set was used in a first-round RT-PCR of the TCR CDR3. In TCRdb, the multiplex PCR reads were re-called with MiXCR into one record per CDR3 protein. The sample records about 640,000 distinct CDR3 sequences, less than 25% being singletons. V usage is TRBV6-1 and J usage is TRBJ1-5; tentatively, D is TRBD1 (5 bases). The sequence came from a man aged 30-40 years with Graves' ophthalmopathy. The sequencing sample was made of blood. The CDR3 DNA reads TGTGCCAGCAGGGGACTGTCAGGCCGGGGGAATCAGCCCCAGCATTTT. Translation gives CASRGLSGRGNQPQHF.